This T cell receptor beta chain was sequenced in a study of cytomegalovirus exposure and HLA in healthy donors. Overall study: One earlier analysis, a look at around 170 million T cells, found 117 million unique TCR beta sequences. Study conclusions and caveats: Indistinguishable V segments such as TRBV6-2 and TRBV6-3 were excluded. 16,951 TCR beta sequences were associated with HLA alleles at 0.05 false discovery rate in a later analysis. Later genetic work tied a missense DCLRE1C variant to beta-chain V and J trimming.

With 60 Vbeta and 13 Jbeta primers, the PCR was carried out. Sequenced by immunoSEQ multiplex PCR; TCRdb stores in-frame clones only, minus some. The data hold some 170,000 clones, with just under 80% observed a single time. This clone was seen a single time. Antigen specificity is unknown. Germline V CDR1 and CDR2: MGHDK, SYGVNS. This CDR3 contains 15 residues. V was shortened by 6 bases and J by 2 bases, with 14 bases between the two germline ends. The source material was PBMCs. The chain employs TRBV25-1 and TRBJ1-3; D is possibly TRBD1 (5 bases). The TCR originated in a man younger than 30 in good health and CMV-seropositive. In nucleotides, the CDR3 is TGTGCCAGCAGCGGCCCGGCAGGGCCTGGAAACACCATATATTTT. Its translation: CASSGPAGPGNTIYF.